This TCR beta chain was captured by sequencing in a study of T cells in Graves' hyperthyroidism and ophthalmopathy. Study-level points and caveats: Most thyroid clonotypes expanded above 0.001 were also detected in blood.

As for this clonotype: Its antigen remains unidentified. A much larger clone lies a single base off, so this may be a read error.

CDR1 and CDR2 (germline): SEHNR, FQNEAQ (reference sequence). Between the trimmed V and J ends, which lost 5 bases and 7 bases, there was a span of 15 bases. The CDR3 spans 14 residues. From RNA transcripts, TCR beta CDR3 regions were amplified. A first-round RT-PCR of the TCR CDR3 used the HTBI primer set. One entry per CDR3 protein results from TCRdb running MiXCR on the multiplex PCR reads. The table has hundreds of thousands of distinct CDR3 sequences, roughly 14% seen once. The sequenced sample was blood. The receptor was isolated from a man aged 18 to 30 with Graves' ophthalmopathy. This chain connects TRBV7-9 to TRBJ2-4, with a tentative D call TRBD1 (6 bases). The CDR3 bases are TGTGCCAGCAGCGCAGACCAGGGGCCCAACATTCAGTACTTC. Translation gives CASSADQGPNIQYF.